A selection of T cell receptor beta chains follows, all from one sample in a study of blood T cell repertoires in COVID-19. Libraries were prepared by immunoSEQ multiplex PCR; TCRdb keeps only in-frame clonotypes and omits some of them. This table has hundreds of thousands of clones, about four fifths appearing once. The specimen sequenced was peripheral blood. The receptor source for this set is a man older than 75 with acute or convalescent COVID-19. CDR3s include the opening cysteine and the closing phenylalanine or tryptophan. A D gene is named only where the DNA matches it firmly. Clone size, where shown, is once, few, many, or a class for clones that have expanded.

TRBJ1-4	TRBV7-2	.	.	CASSWRTTTNEKLFF	TGTGCCAGCAGCTGGCGGACTACAACTAATGAAAAACTGTTTTTT
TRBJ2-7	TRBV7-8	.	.	CASSLGRFGEQYF	TGTGCCAGCAGCTTAGGAAGGTTCGGGGAGCAGTACTTC
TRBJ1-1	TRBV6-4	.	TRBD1	CASNYPGGQGGTEAFF	TGTGCCAGCAACTATCCTGGGGGACAGGGAGGCACTGAAGCTTTCTTT
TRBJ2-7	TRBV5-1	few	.	CASSLGTAEQYF	TGCGCCAGCAGCTTGGGGACAGCCGAGCAGTACTTC
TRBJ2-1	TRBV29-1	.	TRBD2	CSAKRAGVYNEQFF	TGCAGCGCCAAACGGGCGGGAGTTTACAATGAGCAGTTCTTC
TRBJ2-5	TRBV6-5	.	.	CTSRLQETQYF	TGTACCAGCAGACTACAAGAGACCCAGTACTTC
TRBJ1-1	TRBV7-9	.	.	CASSEDRGTEAFF	TGTGCCAGCAGCGAAGATAGGGGCACTGAAGCTTTCTTT
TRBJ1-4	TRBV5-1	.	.	CASSPRLAQGGELFF	TGCGCCAGCAGCCCCCGACTGGCTCAAGGGGGGGAACTGTTTTTT
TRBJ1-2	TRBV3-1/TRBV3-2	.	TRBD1	CASSQTGTGPYGYTF	TGTGCCAGCAGCCAAACGGGGACAGGACCCTATGGCTACACCTTC
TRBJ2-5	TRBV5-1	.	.	CASSLVGGGETQYF	TGCGCCAGCAGCTTGGTAGGAGGTGGGGAGACCCAGTACTTC
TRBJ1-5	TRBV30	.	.	CAWSGQANQPQHF	TGTGCCTGGAGTGGACAGGCCAATCAGCCCCAGCATTTT
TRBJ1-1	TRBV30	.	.	CACGRGEREAFF	TGTGCCTGTGGACGGGGGGAGAGAGAAGCTTTCTTT
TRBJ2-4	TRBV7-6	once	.	CASSPRDRRILAKNIQYF	TGTGCCAGCAGCCCAAGAGACAGGAGGATCTTAGCCAAAAACATTCAGTACTTC
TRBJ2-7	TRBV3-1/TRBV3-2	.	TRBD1	CASSQGDRGAYEQYF	TGTGCCAGCAGCCAAGGGGACAGGGGTGCCTACGAGCAGTACTTC
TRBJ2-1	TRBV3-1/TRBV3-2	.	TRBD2	CASSQGSWSGGTNEQFF	TGTGCCAGCAGCCAAGGGAGTTGGAGCGGGGGGACCAATGAGCAGTTCTTC
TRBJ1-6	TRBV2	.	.	CASSDWGPLHF	TGTGCCAGCAGTGATTGGGGCCCCCTCCACTTT
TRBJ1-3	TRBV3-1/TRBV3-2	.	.	CASSQDSLVNTIYF	TGTGCCAGCAGCCAAGATTCCCTCGTTAACACCATATATTTT
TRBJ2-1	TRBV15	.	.	CATSPRPGREQFF	TGTGCCACCAGCCCTCGCCCGGGGAGAGAGCAGTTCTTC
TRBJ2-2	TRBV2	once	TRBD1	CASRIRDRAYRELFF	TGTGCCAGCAGGATCCGGGACAGGGCTTACCGGGAGCTGTTTTTT
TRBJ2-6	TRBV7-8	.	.	CASSYPGEAGANVLTF	TGTGCCAGCAGCTACCCCGGGGAGGCTGGGGCCAACGTCCTGACTTTC
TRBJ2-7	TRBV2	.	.	CASSVRGGGVNEQYF	TGTGCCAGCAGTGTAAGAGGCGGGGGCGTCAACGAGCAGTACTTC
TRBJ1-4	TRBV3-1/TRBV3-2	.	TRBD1	CASSQGTGLNEKLFF	TGTGCCAGCAGCCAGGGGACAGGCTTAAATGAAAAACTGTTTTTT
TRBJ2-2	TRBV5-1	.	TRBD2	CASSSGSLGGTGELFF	TGCGCCAGCAGCTCAGGATCTTTGGGAGGGACCGGGGAGCTGTTTTTT
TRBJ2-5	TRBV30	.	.	CAWSKTGLETQYF	TGTGCCTGGAGTAAAACAGGGCTGGAGACCCAGTACTTC
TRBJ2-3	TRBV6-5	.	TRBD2	CATSLVAGITDTQYF	TGTGCCACCTCTTTGGTAGCGGGTATCACAGATACGCAGTATTTT
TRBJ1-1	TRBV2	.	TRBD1	CASSDRDRGTEAFF	TGTGCCAGCAGTGACCGGGACAGGGGCACTGAAGCTTTCTTT
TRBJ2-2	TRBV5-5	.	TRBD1	CASSKGQGTGELFF	TGTGCCAGCAGCAAGGGACAGGGGACCGGGGAGCTGTTTTTT
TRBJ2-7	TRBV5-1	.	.	CASSLGASSSYEQYF	TGCGCCAGCAGCTTGGGAGCGTCCAGCTCCTACGAGCAGTACTTC
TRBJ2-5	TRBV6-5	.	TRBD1	CASTRRDRGLETQYF	TGTGCCAGCACCCGCCGGGACAGGGGGCTAGAGACCCAGTACTTC
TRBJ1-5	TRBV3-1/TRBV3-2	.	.	CASSQGQYQPQHF	TGTGCCAGCAGCCAAGGGCAGTATCAGCCCCAGCATTTT
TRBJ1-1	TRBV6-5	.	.	CASSYPLTEAFF	TGTGCCAGCAGTTACCCCTTGACTGAAGCTTTCTTT
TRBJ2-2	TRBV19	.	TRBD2	CASSKAGGYTGELFF	TGTGCCAGTAGTAAAGCGGGGGGGTACACCGGGGAGCTGTTTTTT
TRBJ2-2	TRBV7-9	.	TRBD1	CASSYLQGVNTGELFF	TGTGCCAGCAGCTACCTGCAGGGGGTGAACACCGGGGAGCTGTTTTTT
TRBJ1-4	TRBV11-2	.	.	CASSLGTGPNTNEKLFF	TGTGCCAGCAGCTTAGGCACAGGGCCGAACACCAATGAAAAACTGTTTTTT
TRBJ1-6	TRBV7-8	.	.	CASSLLTGNSPLHF	TGTGCCAGCAGCTTATTGACAGGCAATTCACCCCTCCACTTT
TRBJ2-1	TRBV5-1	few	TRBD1	CASSLGQVSSNEQFF	TGCGCCAGCAGCCTGGGACAGGTGAGCTCTAATGAGCAGTTCTTC
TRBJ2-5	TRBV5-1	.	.	CASSLVVGGAQETQYF	TGCGCCAGCAGCTTGGTAGTAGGGGGGGCCCAAGAGACCCAGTACTTC
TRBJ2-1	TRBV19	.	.	CARSISSVGLLLSYNEQFF	TGTGCCAGAAGTATCTCCAGCGTCGGACTGCTCCTCTCCTACAATGAGCAGTTCTTC
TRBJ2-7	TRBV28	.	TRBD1	CASSLRQGKREQYF	TGTGCCAGCAGCCTTAGACAGGGTAAACGCGAGCAGTACTTC
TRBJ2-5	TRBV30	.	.	CAWSYGQETQYF	TGTGCCTGGAGTTACGGCCAAGAGACCCAGTACTTC
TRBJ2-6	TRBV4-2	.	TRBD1	CASSPQGATGANVLTF	TGTGCCAGCAGCCCACAGGGGGCAACTGGGGCCAACGTCCTGACTTTC
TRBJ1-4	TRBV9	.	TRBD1	CASSLQDRGGEKLFF	TGTGCCAGCAGCCTCCAGGACAGGGGAGGTGAAAAACTGTTTTTT
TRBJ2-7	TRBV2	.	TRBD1	CASRPRTGAPEQYF	TGTGCCAGCAGGCCCAGGACAGGGGCGCCAGAGCAGTACTTC
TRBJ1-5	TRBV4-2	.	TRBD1	CASSQADREATKGPQHF	TGTGCCAGCAGCCAGGCTGACAGGGAAGCAACCAAGGGGCCCCAGCATTTT
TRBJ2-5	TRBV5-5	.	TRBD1	CASSWGTGGAYEETQYF	TGTGCCAGCAGCTGGGGGACAGGGGGCGCGTATGAAGAGACCCAGTACTTC
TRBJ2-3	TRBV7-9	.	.	CASSRLLGSADTQYF	TGTGCCAGCAGCCGATTACTAGGGTCGGCAGATACGCAGTATTTT
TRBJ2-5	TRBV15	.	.	CATMGWGRETQYF	TGTGCCACCATGGGGTGGGGGCGAGAGACCCAGTACTTC
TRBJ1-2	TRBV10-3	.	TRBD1	CAISDPDRTGGNYTF	TGTGCCATCAGTGACCCCGACCGGACAGGGGGTAACTACACCTTC
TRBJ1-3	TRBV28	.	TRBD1	CASTKTGITGNTIYF	TGTGCCAGTACTAAGACAGGGATCACTGGAAACACCATATATTTT
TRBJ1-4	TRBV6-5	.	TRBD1	CASSPRTGTNEKLFF	TGTGCCAGCAGTCCAAGGACAGGGACGAACGAAAAACTGTTTTTT
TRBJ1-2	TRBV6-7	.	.	CASSYPLSTGSNYGYTF	TGTGCCAGCAGTTACCCCCTTAGCACAGGGTCTAACTATGGCTACACCTTC
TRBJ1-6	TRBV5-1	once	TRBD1	CASSLQGGRSPLHF	TGCGCCAGCAGCTTGCAGGGGGGCCGTTCCCCCCTCCACTTT
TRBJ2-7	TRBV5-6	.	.	CASSRVGNEQYF	TGTGCCAGCAGCCGGGTCGGGAACGAGCAGTACTTC
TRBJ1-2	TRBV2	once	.	CASKGEGLNYGYTF	TGTGCCAGCAAAGGGGAGGGCCTCAACTATGGCTACACCTTC
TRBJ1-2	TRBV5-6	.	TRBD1	CASSRDRGPFSYGYTF	TGTGCCAGCAGCCGGGACAGGGGGCCATTTTCCTATGGCTACACCTTC
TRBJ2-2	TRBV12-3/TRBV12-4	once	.	CASSAGFNGELFF	TGTGCCAGCAGTGCAGGGTTTAACGGGGAGCTGTTTTTT
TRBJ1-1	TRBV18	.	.	CASSLRVGTEAFF	TGTGCCAGCTCACTCAGGGTTGGCACTGAAGCTTTCTTT
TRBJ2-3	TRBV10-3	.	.	CAISERADTQYF	TGTGCCATCAGTGAAAGAGCAGATACGCAGTATTTT